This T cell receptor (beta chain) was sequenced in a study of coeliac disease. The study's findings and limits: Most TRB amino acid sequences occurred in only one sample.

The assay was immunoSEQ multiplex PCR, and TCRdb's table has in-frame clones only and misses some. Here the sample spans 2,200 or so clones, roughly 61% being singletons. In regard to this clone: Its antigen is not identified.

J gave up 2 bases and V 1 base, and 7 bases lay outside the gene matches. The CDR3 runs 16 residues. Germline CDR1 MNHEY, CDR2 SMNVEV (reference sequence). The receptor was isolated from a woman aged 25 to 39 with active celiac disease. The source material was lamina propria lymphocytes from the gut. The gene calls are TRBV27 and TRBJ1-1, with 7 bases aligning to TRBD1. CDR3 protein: CASSLFPRTGNTEAFF. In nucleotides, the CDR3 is TGTGCCAGCAGTTTATTCCCTCGGACAGGAAACACTGAAGCTTTCTTT.